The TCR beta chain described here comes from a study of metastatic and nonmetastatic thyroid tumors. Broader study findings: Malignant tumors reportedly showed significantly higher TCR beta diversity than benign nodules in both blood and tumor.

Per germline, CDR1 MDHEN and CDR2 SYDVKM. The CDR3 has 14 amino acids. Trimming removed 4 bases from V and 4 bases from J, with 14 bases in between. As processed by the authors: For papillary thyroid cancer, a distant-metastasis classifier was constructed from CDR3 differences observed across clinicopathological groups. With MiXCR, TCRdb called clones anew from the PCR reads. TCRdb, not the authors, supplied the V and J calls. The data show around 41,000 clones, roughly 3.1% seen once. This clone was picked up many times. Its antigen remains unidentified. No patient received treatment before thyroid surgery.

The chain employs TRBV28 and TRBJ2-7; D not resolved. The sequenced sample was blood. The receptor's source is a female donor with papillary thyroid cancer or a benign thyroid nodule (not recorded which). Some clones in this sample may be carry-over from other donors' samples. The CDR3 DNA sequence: TGTGCCAGCAGTTCTCCGAAGCCCCTTTACGAGCAGTACTTC. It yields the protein CASSSPKPLYEQYF.